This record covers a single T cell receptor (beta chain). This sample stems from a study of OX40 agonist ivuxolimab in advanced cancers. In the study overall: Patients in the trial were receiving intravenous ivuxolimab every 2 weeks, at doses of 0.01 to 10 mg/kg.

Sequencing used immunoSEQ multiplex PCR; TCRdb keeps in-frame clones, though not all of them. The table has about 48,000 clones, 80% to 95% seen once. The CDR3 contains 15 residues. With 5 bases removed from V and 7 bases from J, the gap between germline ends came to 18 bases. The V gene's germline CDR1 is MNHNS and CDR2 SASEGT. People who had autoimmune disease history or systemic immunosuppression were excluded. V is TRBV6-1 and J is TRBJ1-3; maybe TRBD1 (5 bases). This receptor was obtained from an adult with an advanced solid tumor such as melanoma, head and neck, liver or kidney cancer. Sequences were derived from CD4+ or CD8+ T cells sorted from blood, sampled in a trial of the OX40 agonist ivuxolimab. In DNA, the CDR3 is TGTGCCAGCAGTACTTCCGACAGCGGAGGGAACACCATATATTTT. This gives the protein CASSTSDSGGNTIYF.